Below, one T cell receptor beta chain is given with its context. There is no known antigen for this receptor. Base qualities are not at hand, and no much larger clone is one base apart. The sequencer listed for this sample is Illumina NovaSeq 6000. cDNA libraries for TCRalpha and TCRbeta were prepared by 5'RACE using constant-segment primers, with sample barcodes and unique molecular identifiers added. Trizol reagent was used to extract RNA from every sample. Libraries were amplified in two PCR steps, with a second sample barcode and Illumina TruSeq adapters added in the second step. The libraries were sequenced on an Illumina NovaSeq using 2 x 150 bp paired-end reads. In the paper's pipeline: With migec v1.2.7, reads were demultiplexed and then collapsed into UMI-guided consensus sequences. Using mixcr v2.1.11, UMI consensuses were aligned to TRA and TRB V and J templates and then assembled into clonotypes. Expanded or contracted clonotypes were those called significant by both edgeR and NoisET, with noise models trained on biological replicates. For edgeR calls, a false discovery rate-adjusted p below 0.01 and a log2 fold-change threshold of 1 were applied. PCA with hierarchical clustering of max-normalized trajectories of the 1000 most abundant clonotypes was used as exploratory dynamics analysis. Separately sequenced CD4+ and CD8+ repertoires were used to assign the CD4 or CD8 phenotype of responding clones. Using fastp at Q25 and MiXCR, TCRdb reprocessed the public reads and kept productive beta chains. Each entry is one CDR3 protein sequence, shown with its most common DNA and genes. These V and J calls rely on TCRdb rather than the paper's analysis. In this sample the table shows 540,000 or so distinct CDR3 sequences, about a fifth of which occur a single time. Clones ranked in the top ten supply around an eighth of the sample.

PBMCs were isolated by Ficoll-Paque density gradient centrifugation. These data are taken from a study of T-cell memory formation after mild COVID-19 (dated by TCRdb to the early 2020s). A note on the overall study: Most TCR sequence clusters were specific to one of the two donors. Longitudinal TCRalpha and TCRbeta repertoire sequencing tracked T-cell clones expanding and contracting after mild COVID-19 in a couple of donors. Two young, previously healthy adult volunteers made up the cohort, one male and one female. General study outcomes and caveats: The second-wave clones that peaked on day 37 were not confirmed to be SARS-CoV-2 specific. Only two mild cases were covered in the study, and larger cohorts including severe cases with pre-infection samples were considered necessary. From day 15 to 85, contracting clones showed balanced CD4/CD8 phenotypes, whereas a second wave of clones that expanded from day 15 to 37 leaned towards CD4+. Some responding clones were found in pre-infection memory, which suggests that pre-existing cross-reactive memory T cells took part in the SARS-CoV-2 response. Contracting CD4+ clones appeared mostly in the CM and EM memory subsets, whereas CD8+ clones were enriched in EMRA.

The CDR3 spans 16 residues, from the cysteine through the phenylalanine. Here the CDR3 DNA is all that survives: 48 bases in frame from base 1. The germline V gene encodes CDR1 MNHNS and CDR2 SASEGT. Trimmed from V: 4 bases; trimmed from J: 6 bases; junction bases lacking a gene match: 4. This clonotype was sampled from an adult woman who had mild COVID-19 (a few samples of this study predate the infection). The sample titles of this study are shuffled in the database, so cell type and time point are left out; the donor was told from shared clones. The sequenced sample was PBMCs or a T cell subset sorted from them (not recorded which). This chain is built from TRBV6-1 and TRBJ2-1; 15 bases in the junction line up with TRBD2. The DNA sequence follows: TGTGCCAGCAGTGGGGGACTAGCGGGAGGACTCAATGAGCAGTTCTTC. Its translation is CASSGGLAGGLNEQFF.